These 20 T cell receptor beta chains came from one sample sequenced in a study of T cell repertoires in cytomegalovirus infection. TCRdb ran MiXCR on the reads and lists one entry per CDR3 protein. The sample holds 150,000 to 190,000 distinct CDR3 sequences, around a quarter seen once. Sequenced material: PBMCs. The receptors here all came from a human donor in good health (CMV status not recorded). Some clones in this sample may be carry-over from other donors' samples.

This clonotype was counted many times. V usage is TRBV7-2 and J usage is TRBJ2-6; the D gene is possibly TRBD2 (6 bases). This CDR3 has 18 residues. From germline, CDR1 is SGHTA and CDR2 FQGNSA. Trimming left V 3 bases short and J 0 bases short, with 15 bases between. The CDR3 DNA reads as TGTGCCAGCAGCTTGAAACTAGCCGGTTCCTCTGGGGCCAACGTCCTGACTTTC. Translation gives CASSLKLAGSSGANVLTF.

V is TRBV6-5 and J is TRBJ2-2, with D maybe TRBD2 (6 bases). Between the trimmed V and J ends, which lost 0 bases and 5 bases, there was a span of 13 bases. Germline lookup yields CDR1 MNHEY and CDR2 SVGAGI. The CDR3 is 16 amino acids. The CDR3 protein is CASSYSRLGGTGELFF. CDR3 nucleotide sequence: TGTGCCAGCAGTTACTCGAGATTGGGGGGAACCGGGGAGCTGTTTTTT.

This clonotype has just a few counts. The chain uses TRBV7-8 and TRBJ2-3; 13 bases match TRBD2. This CDR3 is 16 amino acids long. Germline CDR1 is SGHVS and CDR2 is FQNEAQ. V shed 4 bases, J shed 2 bases, and the junction held 3 bases outside the gene matches. As DNA, the CDR3 is TGTGCCAGCAGCTCACTAGCGGGAGGGTACACAGATACGCAGTATTTT. Its translation: CASSSLAGGYTDTQYF.

This clonotype was seen repeatedly, ten times or more. The genes are TRBV6-6 and TRBJ2-2; the D call may be TRBD1 or TRBD2 (5 bases each). CDR3 length equals 13 residues. Deletions cut 0 bases from V and 8 bases from J, with 7 bases between. Germline V CDR1 and CDR2: MNHNY, SVGAGI (reference sequence). This CDR3 reads CASSYSWGGELFF. The CDR3 DNA is TGTGCCAGCAGTTACTCATGGGGGGGGGAGCTGTTTTTT.

This clonotype turned up a few times. J is TRBJ2-7 and V is TRBV7-9; D call uncertain. V was shortened by 4 bases and J by 3 bases, with 16 bases between the two germline ends. The CDR3 loop spans 15 amino acids. The germline V gene encodes CDR1 SEHNR and CDR2 FQNEAQ (reference sequence). CDR3 residues: CASSSVGTAGYEQYF. The CDR3 DNA sequence: TGTGCCAGCAGCTCTGTGGGTACAGCCGGCTACGAGCAGTACTTC. The variable domain in full, completed from reference TRBV7-9 and TRBJ2-7, reads DTGVSQNPRHKITKRGQNVTFRCDPISEHNRLYWYRQTLGQGPEFLTYFQNEAQLEKSRLLSDRFSAERPKGSFSTLEIQRTEQGDSAMYLCASSSVGTAGYEQYFGPGTRLTVT.

The V and J genes are TRBV5-5 and TRBJ2-1, with 9 bases aligning to TRBD2. CDR3 length equals 14 residues. Unmatched junction bases numbered 6, after V lost 4 bases and J lost 7 bases. Germline CDR1 and CDR2: SGHKS and YYEKEE (reference sequence). The CDR3 here is CASSAGLALNEQFF. The CDR3 nucleotides are TGTGCCAGCAGCGCGGGACTAGCCTTGAATGAGCAGTTCTTC.

The J gene is TRBJ2-5, the V gene TRBV6-2 or TRBV6-3; D is perhaps TRBD2 (6 bases). Per the germline V gene, CDR1 is MNHEY and CDR2 is SVGEGT. The CDR3 is 14 amino acids. V was trimmed by 7 bases and J by 1 base, leaving 13 bases between them. The DNA of the CDR3 is TGTGCCAGCACCCAAGCGGGTTTCCAAGAGACCCAGTACTTC. Translated: CASTQAGFQETQYF.

At least ten counts were recorded for this clonotype. The V gene is TRBV7-2, the J gene TRBJ2-3; 10 bases are a match to TRBD2. CDR3 length equals 17 residues. Germline V gene lookup returns CDR1 SGHTA and CDR2 FQGNSA. The V segment lost 2 bases and the J segment 7 bases; nucleotides outside the gene matches: 12. CDR3 in DNA: TGTGCCAGCAGCTTAACAGTCGGAGCGGGGGGGCCGAATACGCAGTATTTT. Encoded protein: CASSLTVGAGGPNTQYF.

Many counts were recorded for this clonotype. This rearrangement joins TRBV28 to TRBJ2-1, with D unresolved. This CDR3 region has 14 residues. The germline V and J ends were trimmed by 6 bases and 6 bases, with 15 bases remaining between them. Germline V CDR1 and CDR2: MDHEN, SYDVKM. The chain's CDR3 is CASRLPTPGNEQFF. The DNA for the CDR3 is TGTGCCAGCAGGCTACCGACACCTGGCAATGAGCAGTTCTTC.

The genes are TRBV7-9 and TRBJ2-7; D possibly corresponds to TRBD2 (5 bases). The germline CDR1 and CDR2 sequences are SEHNR and FQNEAQ (reference sequence). The CDR3 is 17 residues long. With 5 bases removed from V and 0 bases from J, the gap between germline ends came to 20 bases. CDR3: CASSRPEGGLTSYEQYF. The DNA for the CDR3 is TGTGCCAGCAGCCGGCCTGAGGGCGGTCTGACCTCCTACGAGCAGTACTTC.

The rearrangement links TRBV11-2 to TRBJ1-2, with 7 nucleotides matching TRBD1. The germline CDR1 and CDR2 sequences are SGHAT and FQNNGV. V dropped 5 bases and J dropped 6; count of bases not matched to a gene: 6. The CDR3 extends over 13 amino acids. CDR3 sequence (DNA): TGTGCCAGCAGCGTTTTAGGGACAGATGGCTACACCTTC. Translated, it gives CASSVLGTDGYTF.

This clonotype has more than one count but fewer than ten. The chain has TRBV6-2 or TRBV6-3 and TRBJ2-1, with no clear D. The germline V and J ends were trimmed by 2 bases and 5 bases, with 10 bases remaining between them. In germline, CDR1 is MNHEY, CDR2 SVGEGT. This CDR3 comprises 14 residues. This CDR3 reads CASSYLPVHNEQFF. In nucleotides, the CDR3 is TGTGCCAGCAGTTACCTTCCGGTGCACAATGAGCAGTTCTTC.

The CDR3 is CASSLPGDSSYNEQFF. CDR3 nucleotides: TGTGCCAGCAGCTTACCCGGTGACAGCTCCTACAATGAGCAGTTCTTC. The chain couples TRBV7-9 to TRBJ2-1, with D maybe TRBD1 (5 bases). Trimming took off 2 bases at V and 0 bases at J, with 11 bases between the two ends. The germline gives CDR1 SEHNR, CDR2 FQNEAQ (reference sequence). The CDR3 totals 16 residues.

This clonotype counts as medium-sized. Here the CDR3 DNA reads TGTGCCAGCAGCTTCTTCCCTGCCCTAGAGGCTAGCGGGAGGGATGGTGAGCAGTTCTTC. Translated, it gives CASSFFPALEASGRDGEQFF. The rearrangement links TRBV7-8 to TRBJ2-1; 12 bases agree with TRBD2. In germline, CDR1 is SGHVS, CDR2 FQNEAQ. The junction had 21 bases not matched to a gene; V was cut back by 3 bases and J by 9 bases. The CDR3 contains 20 residues.

This clonotype was recorded many times. This chain uses TRBV7-9 with TRBJ1-1; D possibly corresponds to TRBD1 (6 bases). V lost 6 bases and J 6 bases, leaving 14 bases between the germline ends. This CDR3 is built from 13 residues. From germline, CDR1 is SEHNR and CDR2 FQNEAQ (reference sequence). In DNA form, the CDR3 reads TGTGCCAGCAGTGAAGGCAGGGGTGCTGAAGCTTTCTTT. Translation: CASSEGRGAEAFF.

This clonotype came up many times. The chain carries TRBV7-4 and TRBJ2-3; D ambiguous. This CDR3 is 15 amino acids long. V dropped 2 bases and J dropped 4 bases, with 13 bases sitting between them. Germline loops: CDR1 SGHVT, CDR2 SQSDAQ. CDR3 coding DNA: TGTGCCAGCAGCTTATTGCTAGACGTCGCAGATACGCAGTATTTT. As protein: CASSLLLDVADTQYF.

This clonotype came up a few times. This CDR3 is CASWTGRLYNSNQPQHF. Written as DNA, the CDR3 is TGTGCCAGTTGGACAGGGCGGCTCTATAATAGCAATCAGCCCCAGCATTTT. This chain links TRBV6-2 or TRBV6-3 with TRBJ1-5; the match to TRBD1 covers 8 bases. The V segment lost 9 bases and the J segment 0 bases; nucleotides outside the gene matches: 13. Germline CDR1 is MNHEY and CDR2 is SVGEGT. This CDR3 has 17 residues.

The table lists this clonotype with many counts. The chain combines TRBV20-1 with TRBJ2-3, with 7 positions matching TRBD2. The ends lost 6 bases at V and 0 bases at J; junction bases unmatched: 12. CDR1 and CDR2 from the germline V gene are DFQATT and SNEGSKA (reference sequence). The CDR3 covers 16 residues. The CDR3 is CSAMRSAGASTDTQYF. CDR3 nucleotide sequence: TGCAGTGCCATGAGGTCCGCGGGAGCTAGCACAGATACGCAGTATTTT.

On this clonotype itself: This may stem from a read error, because a much larger clone lies one nucleotide away. This sequence joins TRBV6-6 and TRBJ1-1; unclear D gene. Germline V CDR1 and CDR2: MNHNY, SVGAGI (reference sequence). Trimming took 6 bases from V and 1 from J, leaving 9 bases between them. This CDR3 region has 13 residues. This CDR3 reads CASRNPWNTEAFF. The CDR3 nucleotides read TGTGCCAGCAGGAATCCGTGGAACACTGAAGCTTTCTTT.

This chain uses TRBV20-1 with TRBJ2-6; perhaps TRBD2 as D (6 bases). Per germline, CDR1 DFQATT and CDR2 SNEGSKA (reference sequence). This CDR3 spans 16 amino acids. The V end lost 3 bases, the J end lost 0 bases, and 12 bases lay between the germline ends. The CDR3 loop reads CSASDSRDSGANVLTF. CDR3 coding DNA: TGCAGTGCTAGCGATTCGCGGGACTCTGGGGCCAACGTCCTGACTTTC.